Following are 8 T cell receptor beta chains from one sample sequenced in a study of blood T cell repertoires in COVID-19 (dated by TCRdb to the early 2020s). The library came from the immunoSEQ multiplex PCR assay. TCRdb took over this immuneACCESS table, retaining in-frame rearrangements with V and J assigned. Such tables are incomplete; in checked studies, under half of the missing clones stem from an unresolved V gene, and the remainder is unexplained. The sample includes approximately 170,000 clones, with approximately 90% observed a single time. The top ten hold more than 0.75% of the sample. Sequencing was done on a sample of PBMCs or T cells enriched from blood (not recorded which). The receptors shown here come from a woman aged 18-29 years who had recovered from COVID-19.

The genes are TRBV18 and TRBJ2-3; D is unresolved. The ends were cut back, 5 bases at V and 6 bases at J, with 9 bases in the middle. The CDR3 spans 12 residues. Germline CDR1 and CDR2: KGHSH and LQKENI. CDR3 amino acids: CASSSNWDTQYF. In nucleotides, the CDR3 is TGTGCCAGCTCATCCAACTGGGATACGCAGTATTTT.

The J gene is TRBJ2-1, the V gene TRBV3-1 (or the pseudogene TRBV3-2); 7 bases map to TRBD1. V lost 5 bases to trimming and J lost 2 bases; unmatched junction nucleotides: 9. Germline V gene lookup returns CDR1 LGHDT and CDR2 YNNKEL (reference sequence). This CDR3 comprises 16 residues. The DNA of the CDR3 is TGTGCCAGCAGCACCACTAGGGGGCTAGCCTACAATGAGCAGTTCTTC. Residues: CASSTTRGLAYNEQFF.

The chain carries TRBV11-2 and TRBJ1-1; 8 positions agree with TRBD1. The CDR3 spans 14 residues. V gave up 3 bases and J gave up 4 bases; unmatched junction bases: 4. Germline values: CDR1 SGHAT, CDR2 FQNNGV. The CDR3 coding sequence is TGTGCCAGCAGCTTCAGGGGGCTGGGCACTGAAGCTTTCTTT. Translating it yields CASSFRGLGTEAFF.

This chain connects TRBV10-3 to TRBJ2-3; possibly TRBD1 for D (6 bases). CDR3 length: 15 residues. The germline V gene encodes CDR1 ENHRY and CDR2 SYGVKD. With 5 bases removed from V and 1 base from J, the gap between germline ends came to 13 bases. CDR3 sequence (DNA): TGTGCCATCAGTAGGGGGATGGCGGGCACAGATACGCAGTATTTT. This encodes CAISRGMAGTDTQYF.

The chain is built from TRBV5-4 and TRBJ1-2; TRBD1 matches 7 bases. Trimming removed 4 bases from V and 3 bases from J; junction bases left unmatched: 3. Germline CDR1 is SGHNT and CDR2 is YYREEE (reference sequence). The CDR3 length is 13 residues. The CDR3 DNA follows: TGTGCCAGCAGCCCCGACAGGGACTATGGCTACACCTTC. It codes for CASSPDRDYGYTF.

The V call is TRBV28, the J call TRBJ1-2; D possibly corresponds to TRBD1 (5 bases). The CDR3 is made up of 13 amino acids. Germline assignment: CDR1 MDHEN and CDR2 SYDVKM. V dropped 10 bases and J dropped 5 bases, with 17 bases sitting between them. Written as DNA, the CDR3 is TGTGCCAACGCTGGGCAGGGCGGTTATGGCTACACCTTC. This sequence encodes CANAGQGGYGYTF.

This clone was seen a single time. J is TRBJ2-2 and V is TRBV28; TRBD2 might be the D (6 bases). The CDR3 is made up of 14 amino acids. CDR1 and CDR2 from the germline V gene are MDHEN and SYDVKM. Trimming shortened V by 9 bases and J by 4 bases, and 15 bases separated the two germline ends. CDR3 loop: CASISGGSTGELFF. The CDR3 bases are TGTGCCAGTATCTCCGGGGGTTCCACCGGGGAGCTGTTTTTT.

V and J are TRBV10-1 and TRBJ2-3; 9 bases line up with TRBD1. V shed 4 bases, J shed 2 bases, and the junction held 4 bases outside the gene matches. Germline V CDR1 and CDR2: WNHNN, SYGVQD (reference sequence). The CDR3 consists of 15 residues. The CDR3 bases are TGCGCCAGCAGTGCCGGACAGGGGAACACAGATACGCAGTATTTT. It yields the protein CASSAGQGNTDTQYF.